Each of the 11 T cell receptor beta chains below was sequenced from the same sample in a study of T-cell memory formation after mild COVID-19. One entry per CDR3 protein, called by TCRdb with MiXCR from the 5' RACE reads. In the table there are around 130,000 distinct CDR3 sequences, 5% to 6.5% of which are singletons. Input material: PBMCs or a T cell subset sorted from them (not recorded which). The receptors shown here come from an adult woman who had mild COVID-19 (a few samples of this study predate the infection). Cell type and time point are not known.

The sample holds a few counts of this clonotype. This chain uses TRBV7-9 with TRBJ1-2, with D perhaps matching TRBD1 (5 bases). CDR3 size: 12 residues. The germline V gene has CDR1 SEHNR and CDR2 FQNEAQ (reference sequence). Trimming cost V 4 bases and J 4 bases, with 7 bases left between them. CDR3 DNA sequence: TGTGCCAGCAGCTCAGGGACCTATGGCTACACCTTC. It specifies CASSSGTYGYTF. Combining the CDR3 with reference TRBV7-9 and TRBJ1-2 gives the whole variable domain DTGVSQNPRHKITKRGQNVTFRCDPISEHNRLYWYRQTLGQGPEFLTYFQNEAQLEKSRLLSDRFSAERPKGSFSTLEIQRTEQGDSAMYLCASSSGTYGYTFGSGTRLTVV.

The V and J genes are TRBV4-2 and TRBJ2-7, with TRBD2 identical over 7 bases. This CDR3 is 16 amino acids long. Germline-derived CDR1 and CDR2 are LGHNA and YNFKEQ. V shed 0 bases, J shed 4 bases, and the junction held 9 bases outside the gene matches. The CDR3 DNA follows: TGTGCCAGCAGCCAAGATTTACTAGCGATAGTTTACGAGCAGTACTTC. Protein sequence: CASSQDLLAIVYEQYF.

This clonotype was observed many times. The rearrangement joins TRBV24-1 to TRBJ2-1, with 9 bases identical to TRBD1. J gave up 7 bases and V 3 bases, and 9 bases lay outside the gene matches. The germline V gene has CDR1 KGHDR and CDR2 SFDVKD. The CDR3 runs to 16 residues. For the CDR3, the DNA is TGTGCCACCAGTGATCGGCCGGGACAGGGAGTTAATGAGCAGTTCTTC. It codes for CATSDRPGQGVNEQFF.

A few counts support this clonotype. The chain employs TRBV2 and TRBJ2-2, with 7 positions matching TRBD2. CDR3 length: 16 residues. Germline CDR1 reads SNHLY; CDR2 reads FYNNEI. Trimming cost V 2 bases and J 5 bases; bases outside gene matches: 8. The CDR3 nucleotides read TGTGCCAGCAGTGAACCGCGGGGGAGCGTTACCGGGGAGCTGTTTTTT. This translates into CASSEPRGSVTGELFF.

This clonotype showed up just a few times. The V and J genes are TRBV27 and TRBJ2-1; TRBD2 aligns across 7 bases. The CDR3 is 15 residues long. J gave up 6 bases and V 3 bases, and 8 bases lay outside the gene matches. CDR1 and CDR2 (germline): MNHEY, SMNVEV (reference sequence). CDR3 DNA: TGTGCCAGCAGTTTCCCCGGGAGGCAGAGCAATGAGCAGTTCTTC. Residues: CASSFPGRQSNEQFF.

This clonotype was seen at least ten times. J is TRBJ2-3 and V is TRBV13; the match to TRBD2 covers 9 bases. Per the germline V gene, CDR1 is PRHDT and CDR2 is FYEKMQ (reference sequence). This CDR3 is built from 18 residues. J was trimmed by 3 bases and V by 2 bases; bases with no gene match: 12. In nucleotides, the CDR3 is TGTGCCAGCAGCTTAAATCCCAGCGGGAGGCTTAAGACAGATACGCAGTATTTT. Amino acids: CASSLNPSGRLKTDTQYF. The whole variable domain, remainder taken from reference TRBV13 and TRBJ2-3, is AAGVIQSPRHLIKEKRETATLKCYPIPRHDTVYWYQQGPGQDPQFLISFYEKMQSDKGSIPDRFSAQQFSDYHSELNMSSLELGDSALYFCASSLNPSGRLKTDTQYFGPGTRLTVL.

This clonotype was seen ten or more times. The rearrangement uses TRBV18 and TRBJ2-1; perhaps TRBD2 as D (5 bases). The CDR3 covers 13 residues. V was trimmed by 3 bases and J by 6 bases, leaving 9 bases between them. CDR1 and CDR2 (germline): KGHSH, LQKENI. The DNA of the CDR3 is TGTGCCAGCTCACCCTCTAGCCTCAATGAGCAGTTCTTC. Its protein product is CASSPSSLNEQFF.

This clonotype was counted between two and nine times. The rearrangement links TRBV5-1 to TRBJ2-1; 8 bases map to TRBD2. Germline V lookup: CDR1 SGHRS, CDR2 YFSETQ. CDR3 size: 16 residues. V shed 2 bases and J 5 bases; nucleotides not matched to a gene: 9. The CDR3 protein is CASSLNPGGGNNEQFF. For the CDR3, the DNA is TGCGCCAGCAGCTTAAATCCGGGAGGGGGTAACAATGAGCAGTTCTTC.

V and J are TRBV5-1 and TRBJ2-2; D is perhaps TRBD2 (6 bases). This CDR3 has 14 amino acids. The V and J ends lost 4 bases and 1 base respectively, with 8 bases between them. Per the germline V gene, CDR1 is SGHRS and CDR2 is YFSETQ. In DNA, the CDR3 is TGCGCCAGCAGCACGGGGGAGAACACCGGGGAGCTGTTTTTT. Translated, it gives CASSTGENTGELFF. Complete variable domain (other parts from reference TRBV5-1 and TRBJ2-2): KAGVTQTPRYLIKTRGQQVTLSCSPISGHRSVSWYQQTPGQGLQFLFEYFSETQRNKGNFPGRFSGRQFSNSRSEMNVSTLELGDSALYLCASSTGENTGELFFGEGSRLTVL.

This clonotype was seen ten or more times. Compared with germline, one end of the junction differs, possibly owing to a read error. V is TRBV5-1 and J is TRBJ1-1; 10 nucleotides agree with TRBD1. This CDR3 has 14 residues. Germline CDR1 SGHRS, CDR2 YFSETQ. The CDR3 nucleotides are TGCGCCAGCAGCTTGGTGACAGGGGGCCTCGAGTTTGTCTTT. Translated: CASSLVTGGLEFVF.

The chain links TRBV20-1 to TRBJ1-1; the D is unclear. The CDR3 is 13 amino acids. The ends were cut back, 6 bases at V and 4 bases at J, with 15 bases in the middle. Germline V gene data show CDR1 as DFQATT and CDR2 as SNEGSKA (reference sequence). The CDR3 DNA is TGCAGTGCCTTGGGCGGAGGTGCCACTGAAGCTTTCTTT. Residues: CSALGGGATEAFF.